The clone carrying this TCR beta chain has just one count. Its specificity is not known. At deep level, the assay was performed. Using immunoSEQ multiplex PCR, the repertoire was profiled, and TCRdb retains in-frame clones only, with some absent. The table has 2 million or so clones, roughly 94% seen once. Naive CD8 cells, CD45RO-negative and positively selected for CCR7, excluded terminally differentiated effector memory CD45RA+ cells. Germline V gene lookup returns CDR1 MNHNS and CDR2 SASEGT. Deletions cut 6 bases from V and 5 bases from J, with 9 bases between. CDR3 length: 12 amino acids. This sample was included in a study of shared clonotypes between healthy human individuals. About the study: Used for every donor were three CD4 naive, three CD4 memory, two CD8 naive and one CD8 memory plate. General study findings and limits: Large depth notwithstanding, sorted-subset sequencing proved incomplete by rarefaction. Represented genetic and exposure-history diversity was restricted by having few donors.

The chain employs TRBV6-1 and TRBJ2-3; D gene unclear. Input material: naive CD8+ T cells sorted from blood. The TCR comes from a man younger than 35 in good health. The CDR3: CASRSLEDTQYF. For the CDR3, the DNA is TGTGCCAGCAGGAGTCTAGAAGATACGCAGTATTTT.